This T cell receptor beta chain was found in a study of CD8 T cells in ankylosing spondylitis. Study outcomes and limitations: Ankylosing spondylitis blood appeared to carry a characteristic TCR beta motif of 7 or 8 highly homologous variants. According to the report, clones linked to the disease were significantly enriched in matched synovial fluid samples taken from ankylosing spondylitis patients. Clones linked to the disease showed a CD8+ phenotype. They occurred at relatively low frequencies in peripheral blood.

Only a few counts were recorded for this clonotype. Its antigen is currently unknown. The CDR3 totals 11 residues. Germline CDR1 and CDR2: SNHLY and FYNNEI. The germline V and J ends were trimmed by 8 bases and 1 base, with 5 bases remaining between them. In making TCR beta libraries, quantitative 5'-RACE with molecular barcodes was used. TCRdb re-analysed the 5' RACE reads in MiXCR, keeping a single row per CDR3 protein. This sample has 250,000 to 400,000 distinct CDR3 sequences, with 9.5% to 13% found just once. Input material: blood, either unsorted or a sorted T cell fraction (not recorded which). The V call is TRBV2, the J call TRBJ2-5; D ambiguous. This receptor was taken from a female donor with ankylosing spondylitis or in good health (not recorded which). The CDR3 protein is CASGIQETQYF. DNA for the CDR3: TGTGCCAGCGGAATCCAAGAGACCCAGTACTTC.